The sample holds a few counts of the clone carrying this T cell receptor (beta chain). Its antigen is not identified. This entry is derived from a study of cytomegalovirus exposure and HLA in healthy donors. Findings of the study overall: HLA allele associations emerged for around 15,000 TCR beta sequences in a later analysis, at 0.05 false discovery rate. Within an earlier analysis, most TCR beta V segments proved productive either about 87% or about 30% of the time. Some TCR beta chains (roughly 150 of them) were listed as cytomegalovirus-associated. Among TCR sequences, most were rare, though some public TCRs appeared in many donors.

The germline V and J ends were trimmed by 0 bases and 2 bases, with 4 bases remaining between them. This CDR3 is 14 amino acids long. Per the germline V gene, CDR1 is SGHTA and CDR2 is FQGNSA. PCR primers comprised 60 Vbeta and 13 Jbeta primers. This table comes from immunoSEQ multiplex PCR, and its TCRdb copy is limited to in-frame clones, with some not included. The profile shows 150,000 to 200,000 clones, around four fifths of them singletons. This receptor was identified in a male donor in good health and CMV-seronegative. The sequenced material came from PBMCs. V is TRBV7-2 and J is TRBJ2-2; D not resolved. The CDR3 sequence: CASSLAINTGELFF. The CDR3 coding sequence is TGTGCCAGCAGCTTAGCTATAAACACCGGGGAGCTGTTTTTT.